This T cell receptor (beta chain) was found in a study of brain T cells in children with intractable seizures. A note on this clone: As yet, its antigen is unknown.

Here immunoSEQ multiplex PCR was the method, and the copy in TCRdb shows in-frame clones only, minus some. The data contain fewer than 50,000 clones, approximately 90% of them singletons. V was pared by 4 bases and J by 5 bases, with 13 bases between. The germline V gene has CDR1 SNHLY and CDR2 FYNNEI. CDR3 size: 14 residues. Study results and caveats: Absence of clones before surgery may stem from lower sequencing depth. Viral specificity was inferred only from CDR3 similarity; HCMV serostatus was unknown.

Surgery cases with the highest brain T cell transcript signatures were chosen for sequencing. Patients received at least one anti-epileptic drug before surgery. This sequence was found in a girl aged 2 to 10 with tuberous sclerosis and intractable seizures. The sample in question was peripheral blood, obtained at surgery. V usage is TRBV2 and J usage is TRBJ2-3, with a possible D match to TRBD2 (6 bases). The CDR3 is CASSARSGLDTQYF. The CDR3, as DNA: TGTGCCAGCAGTGCCCGTAGCGGCTTAGATACGCAGTATTTT.